These T cell receptor beta chains were read from a single sample in a study of blood T cell repertoires in COVID-19. Sequencing was performed with immunoSEQ multiplex PCR; in TCRdb, only in-frame clones are kept and a portion is missing. The sample carries 30,000 to 35,000 clones, about 72% recorded once. The sequenced sample was peripheral blood. The receptors were gathered from a woman aged 55 to 70 with acute or convalescent COVID-19. Both conserved end residues are part of each CDR3. A D gene is named only where the DNA matches it firmly.

>TRBV6-1|NA|18|TRBJ2-7
TGTGCCAGCAGTGATGCAGGGGGGGGGCTAGCGGGCTCCTACGAGCAGTACTTC
CASSDAGGGLAGSYEQYF
>TRBV3-1/TRBV3-2|TRBD1|19|TRBJ2-2
TGTGCCAGCAGCCACAGCCAACGGGACAGGGGTCCGAACACCGGGGAGCTGTTTTTT
CASSHSQRDRGPNTGELFF
>TRBV19|TRBD1|16|TRBJ1-2
TGTGCCAGTAGTCGGACAGGGGTCCCGTCTAACTATGGCTACACCTTC
CASSRTGVPSNYGYTF
>TRBV2|NA|12|TRBJ2-7
TGTGCCAGCAGGCGAGAGGTCTACGAGCAGTACTTC
CASRREVYEQYF
>TRBV10-3|NA|14|TRBJ1-6
TGTGCCATCAGTGAACAGGGATCCCATTCACCCCTCCACTTT
CAISEQGSHSPLHF
>TRBV11-2|TRBD1|16|TRBJ2-7
TGTGCCAGCAGCAAACGGGACAGGGAGGGTCGCTACGAGCAGTACTTC
CASSKRDREGRYEQYF
>TRBV5-4|NA|12|TRBJ1-2
TGTGCCAGCAGCTTGGGCTTTCAGAGCTACACCTTC
CASSLGFQSYTF
>TRBV18|NA|14|TRBJ1-1
TGTGCCAGCTCACCACCGGGACAGAACACTGAAGCTTTCTTT
CASSPPGQNTEAFF
>TRBV2|NA|12|TRBJ2-5
TGTGCCAGCAGGCTAGCCGGGGAGACCCAGTACTTC
CASRLAGETQYF
>TRBV5-6|NA|14|TRBJ2-7
TGTGCCAGCAGCTATAGGACAAGCCGCTACGAGCAGTACTTC
CASSYRTSRYEQYF
>TRBV11-2|NA|14|TRBJ1-2
TGTGCCAGCAGCTTAGATGACAGCGTCTATGGCTACACCTTC
CASSLDDSVYGYTF
>TRBV19|TRBD1|15|TRBJ1-2
TGTGCCAGTAGTACCGACCGGGACAGTTCTCCCGGCTACACCTTC
CASSTDRDSSPGYTF
>TRBV9|NA|14|TRBJ1-4
TGTGCCAGCAGCGTAGGGCAGTTTAATGAAAAACTGTTTTTT
CASSVGQFNEKLFF
>TRBV5-5|TRBD2|14|TRBJ2-3
TGTGCCAGCAGCCGCGGACTAGACACAGATACGCAGTATTTT
CASSRGLDTDTQYF
>TRBV19|NA|13|TRBJ1-4
TGTGCCAGTTCCTATGCGGCTAATGAAAAACTGTTTTTT
CASSYAANEKLFF
>TRBV28|TRBD1|14|TRBJ2-3
TGTGCCAGCAGTTACAGGGGTAGCACAGATACGCAGTATTTT
CASSYRGSTDTQYF
>TRBV28|NA|15|TRBJ1-5
TGTGCCAGCAGTTTTTTTCCCGGTAAGAATCAGCCCCAGCATTTT
CASSFFPGKNQPQHF
>TRBV12-3/TRBV12-4|TRBD1|13|TRBJ1-6
TGTGCCAGCAGCGGACAGGGTAATTCACCCCTCCACTTT
CASSGQGNSPLHF
>TRBV25-1|TRBD1|13|TRBJ1-2
TGTGCCAGCAGTAGTGCAGGGGGCTACGGCTACACCTTC
CASSSAGGYGYTF
>TRBV10-1|NA|14|TRBJ1-5
TGCGCCAGCATATACCAAAGCGGGCGTCGGCCCCAGCATTTT
CASIYQSGRRPQHF
>TRBV28|TRBD1|16|TRBJ1-2
TGTGCCACCAAGGTGTGGGGGACAGCCCAAAACTATGGCTACACCTTC
CATKVWGTAQNYGYTF
>TRBV30|TRBD1|14|TRBJ1-1
TGTGCCTCGTCCGGACAGGGGAAAAGTACTGAAGCTTTCTTT
CASSGQGKSTEAFF
>TRBV12-3/TRBV12-4|NA|12|TRBJ1-4
TGTGCCAGCAGTTCCTTCAGGGAAAAACTGTTTTTT
CASSSFREKLFF
>TRBV28|NA|14|TRBJ1-2
TGTGCCAGCACCTTCCAGGGCAGCCTTAAGGGCTACACCTTC
CASTFQGSLKGYTF
>TRBV7-9|NA|14|TRBJ1-1
TGTGCCAGCAGCGGAGGGACGGAGAACACTGAAGCTTTCTTT
CASSGGTENTEAFF
>TRBV12-3/TRBV12-4|NA|11|TRBJ2-3
TGTGCCAGCAGTCAGTGGGATACGCAGTATTTT
CASSQWDTQYF